This T cell receptor (beta chain) was found in a study of blood T cell repertoires in COVID-19. Study-level background: Sites in the United States, Italy and Spain provided acute and convalescent COVID-19 samples. Sources were T cells, B-cell-depleted T cells, or PBMCs; the material itself was cDNA or gDNA.

Original processing methods: Researchers report that nucleated cell counts were estimated from reference gene primer amplification. Clones were sequenced by immunoSEQ multiplex PCR, and TCRdb holds only the in-frame ones, with some missing. V, J and clone size are taken as reported in that table, and D and trimming were inferred from the DNA itself. Of around 68,000 clones listed, around 80% are singletons. V was cut by 2 bases and J by 2 bases, with 6 bases left in between. Germline V gives CDR1 SEHNR, CDR2 FQNEAQ (reference sequence). The CDR3 has 13 amino acids. In this sample, this clone turned up once.

The sample comprised peripheral blood. This clonotype was obtained from a human donor in a cohort sampled during active COVID-19. J is TRBJ2-5 and V is TRBV7-9; D remains ambiguous. The CDR3 DNA follows: TGTGCCAGCAGCTTACTTTCTCAAGAGACCCAGTACTTC. Amino acids: CASSLLSQETQYF. Drawing the rest from reference TRBV7-9 and TRBJ2-5, the complete variable domain is DTGVSQNPRHKITKRGQNVTFRCDPISEHNRLYWYRQTLGQGPEFLTYFQNEAQLEKSRLLSDRFSAERPKGSFSTLEIQRTEQGDSAMYLCASSLLSQETQYFGPGTRLLVL.